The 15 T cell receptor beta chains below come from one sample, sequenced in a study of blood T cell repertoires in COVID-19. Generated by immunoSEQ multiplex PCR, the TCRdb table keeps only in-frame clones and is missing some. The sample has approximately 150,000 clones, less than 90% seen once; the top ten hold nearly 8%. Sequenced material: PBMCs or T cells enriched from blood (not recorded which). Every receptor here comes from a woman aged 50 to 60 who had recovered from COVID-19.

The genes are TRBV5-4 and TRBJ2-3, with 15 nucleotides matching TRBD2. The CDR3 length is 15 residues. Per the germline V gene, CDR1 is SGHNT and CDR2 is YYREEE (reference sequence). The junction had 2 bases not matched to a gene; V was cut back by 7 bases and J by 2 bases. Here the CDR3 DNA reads TGTGCCAGCGGGACTAGCGGGGGGACCACAGATACGCAGTATTTT. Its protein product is CASGTSGGTTDTQYF. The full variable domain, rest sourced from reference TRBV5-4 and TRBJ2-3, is ETGVTQSPTHLIKTRGQQVTLRCSSQSGHNTVSWYQQALGQGPQFIFQYYREEENGRGNFPPRFSGLQFPNYSSELNVNALELDDSALYLCASGTSGGTTDTQYFGPGTRLTVL.

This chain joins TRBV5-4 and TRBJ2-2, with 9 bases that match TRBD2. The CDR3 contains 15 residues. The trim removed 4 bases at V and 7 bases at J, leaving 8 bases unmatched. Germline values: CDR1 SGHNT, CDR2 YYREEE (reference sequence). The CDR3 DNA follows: TGTGCCAGCAGCGTTAGCGGGAGACGGATCGGGGAGCTGTTTTTT. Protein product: CASSVSGRRIGELFF.

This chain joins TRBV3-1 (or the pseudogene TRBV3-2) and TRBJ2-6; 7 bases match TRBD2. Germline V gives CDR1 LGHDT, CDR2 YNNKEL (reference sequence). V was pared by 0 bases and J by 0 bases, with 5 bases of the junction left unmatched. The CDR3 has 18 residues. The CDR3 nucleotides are TGTGCCAGCAGCCAAGATTGGGGGGGTGCCTCTGGGGCCAACGTCCTGACTTTC. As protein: CASSQDWGGASGANVLTF.

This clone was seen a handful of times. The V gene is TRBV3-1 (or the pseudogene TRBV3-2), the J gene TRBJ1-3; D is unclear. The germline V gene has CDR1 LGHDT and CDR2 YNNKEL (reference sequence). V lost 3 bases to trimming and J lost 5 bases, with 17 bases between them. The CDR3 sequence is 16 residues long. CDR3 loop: CASSQGSGNRRNTIYF. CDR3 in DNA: TGTGCCAGCAGCCAGGGATCGGGGAACAGAAGAAACACCATATATTTT.

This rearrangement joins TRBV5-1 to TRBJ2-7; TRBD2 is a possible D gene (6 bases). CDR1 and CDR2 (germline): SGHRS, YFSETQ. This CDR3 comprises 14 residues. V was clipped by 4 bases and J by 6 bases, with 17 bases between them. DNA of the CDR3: TGCGCCAGCAGCCCACCCGGGGGATCGGGCGAGCAGTACTTC. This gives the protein CASSPPGGSGEQYF.

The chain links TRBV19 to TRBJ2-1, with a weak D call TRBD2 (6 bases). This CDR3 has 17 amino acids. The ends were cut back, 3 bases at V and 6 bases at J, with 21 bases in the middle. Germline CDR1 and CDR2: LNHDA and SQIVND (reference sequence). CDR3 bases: TGTGCCAGTAGTATGTCCCCCGGATTTCGGGGGACCAATGAGCAGTTCTTC. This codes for CASSMSPGFRGTNEQFF. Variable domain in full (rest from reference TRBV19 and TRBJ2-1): DGGITQSPKYLFRKEGQNVTLSCEQNLNHDAMYWYRQDPGQGLRLIYYSQIVNDFQKGDIAEGYSVSREKKESFPLTVTSAQKNPTAFYLCASSMSPGFRGTNEQFFGPGTRLTVL.

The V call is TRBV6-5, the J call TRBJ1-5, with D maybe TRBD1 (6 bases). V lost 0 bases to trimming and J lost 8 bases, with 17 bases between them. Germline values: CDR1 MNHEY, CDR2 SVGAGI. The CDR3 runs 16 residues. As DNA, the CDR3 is TGTGCCAGCAGTTACTCAGGACAGCGGCAAGGCGAGCCCCAGCATTTT. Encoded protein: CASSYSGQRQGEPQHF.

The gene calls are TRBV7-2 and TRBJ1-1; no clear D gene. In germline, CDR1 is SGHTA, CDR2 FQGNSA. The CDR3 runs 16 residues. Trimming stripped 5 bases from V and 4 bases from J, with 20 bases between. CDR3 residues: CASSPTLSRLGTEAFF. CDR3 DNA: TGTGCCAGCAGCCCTACCCTCTCGCGGTTGGGCACTGAAGCTTTCTTT.

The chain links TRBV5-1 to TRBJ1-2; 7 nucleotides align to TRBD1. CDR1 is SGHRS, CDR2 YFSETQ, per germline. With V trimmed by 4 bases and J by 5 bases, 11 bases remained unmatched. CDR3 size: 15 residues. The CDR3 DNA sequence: TGCGCCAGCAGCCGGGAGGGGGCCATGGGATATGGCTACACCTTC. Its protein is CASSREGAMGYGYTF.

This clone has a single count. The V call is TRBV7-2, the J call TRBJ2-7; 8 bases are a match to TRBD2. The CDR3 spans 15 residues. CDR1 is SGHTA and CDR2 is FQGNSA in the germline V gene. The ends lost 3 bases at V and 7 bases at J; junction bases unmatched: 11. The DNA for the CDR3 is TGTGCCAGCAGCTTTGGCGTCGGGGGGGCTATTGAGCAGTACTTC. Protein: CASSFGVGGAIEQYF. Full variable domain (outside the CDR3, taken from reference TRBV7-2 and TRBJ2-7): GAGVSQSPSNKVTEKGKDVELRCDPISGHTALYWYRQSLGQGLEFLIYFQGNSAPDKSGLPSDRFSAERTGGSVSTLTIQRTQQEDSAVYLCASSFGVGGAIEQYFGPGTRLTVT.

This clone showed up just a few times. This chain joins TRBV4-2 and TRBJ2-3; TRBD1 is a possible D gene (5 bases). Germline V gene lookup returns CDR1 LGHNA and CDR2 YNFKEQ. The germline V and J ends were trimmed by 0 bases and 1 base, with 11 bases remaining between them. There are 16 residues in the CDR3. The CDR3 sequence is CASSQEALQGTDTQYF. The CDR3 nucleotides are TGTGCCAGCAGCCAAGAAGCACTACAGGGCACAGATACGCAGTATTTT.

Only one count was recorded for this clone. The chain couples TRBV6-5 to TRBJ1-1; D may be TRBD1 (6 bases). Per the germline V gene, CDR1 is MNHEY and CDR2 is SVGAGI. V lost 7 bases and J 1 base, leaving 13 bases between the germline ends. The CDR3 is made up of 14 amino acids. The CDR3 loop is CASKETGENTEAFF. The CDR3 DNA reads TGTGCCAGCAAGGAGACAGGAGAGAACACTGAAGCTTTCTTT.

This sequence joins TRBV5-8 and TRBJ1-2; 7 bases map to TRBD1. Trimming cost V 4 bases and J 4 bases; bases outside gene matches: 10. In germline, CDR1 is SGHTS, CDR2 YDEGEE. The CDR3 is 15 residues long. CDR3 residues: CASSRSGTAGYGYTF. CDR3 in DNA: TGTGCCAGCAGCCGGTCCGGGACAGCGGGCTATGGCTACACCTTC.

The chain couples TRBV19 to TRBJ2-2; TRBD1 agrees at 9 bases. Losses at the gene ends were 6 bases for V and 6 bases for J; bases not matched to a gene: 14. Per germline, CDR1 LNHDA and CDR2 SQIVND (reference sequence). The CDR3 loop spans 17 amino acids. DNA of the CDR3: TGTGCCAGTAGGGAAAGGGTCCCACAGGGGGCCTCCGGGGAGCTGTTTTTT. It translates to CASRERVPQGASGELFF.

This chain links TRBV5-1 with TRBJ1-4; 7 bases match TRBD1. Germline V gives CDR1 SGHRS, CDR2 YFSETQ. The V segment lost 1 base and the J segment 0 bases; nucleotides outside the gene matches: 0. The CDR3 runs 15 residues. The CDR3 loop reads CASSLTGATNEKLFF. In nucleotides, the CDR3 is TGCGCCAGCAGCTTGACAGGGGCAACTAATGAAAAACTGTTTTTT.